This note documents a single T cell receptor (beta chain) sequence. Its antigen is currently unknown. This sample stems from a study of T cells in Graves' hyperthyroidism and ophthalmopathy. Whole-study results and caveats: Stable hyperthyroidism and ophthalmopathy were separated using 13 V-J signatures. Blood also held most thyroid clonotypes expanded beyond 0.001.

Patients aged 18 to 65 had newly diagnosed hyperthyroidism that had lasted under 2 months. A patient was excluded if there was uncontrolled infection, other autoimmune disease, pregnancy or lactation. The CDR3 regions of TCR beta were amplified from RNA transcripts. The TCR CDR3 was amplified in a first-round RT-PCR using the HTBI primer set. TCRdb independently ran MiXCR on the multiplex PCR reads; one entry per CDR3 protein. The sample lists 560,000 or so distinct CDR3 sequences, about 43% occurring once. Germline V gene lookup returns CDR1 KGHDR and CDR2 SFDVKD. V lost 9 bases to trimming and J lost 6 bases; unmatched junction nucleotides: 13. The CDR3 has 16 amino acids.

The chain is built from TRBV24-1 and TRBJ2-2, with 9 positions matching TRBD2. Material: peripheral blood or thyroid tissue (not recorded which). This TCR came from a woman aged 18-30 years with Graves' hyperthyroidism. CDR3: CATSTPGLALSGELFF. The CDR3 region has the DNA TGTGCCACCTCAACCCCGGGACTAGCTCTTTCCGGGGAGCTGTTTTTT.